Listed here are 17 T cell receptor beta chains from one sample, sequenced in a study of human T cells and chemical hapten exposure (dated by TCRdb to the early 2020s). The sample's time point label, decoded: patch test 2, 6 weeks after DPC sensitization. Per the publication, the treatment or condition label means: therapeutic diphenylcyclopropenone sensitization with weekly scalp DPC. The method behind the library was RACE. Sequenced using a NextSeq 500. TCRdb took the public reads, trimmed them with fastp at Q25, ran MiXCR for clone calling and kept in-frame beta chains. Identical CDR3 protein sequences are pooled into one entry, listed with their most common genes and DNA. Counted in this sample were about 350,000 distinct CDR3 sequences; just under 6.5% of them appeared once. Approximately 5.4% of the sample belongs to the ten largest clones. Sequences were derived from whole blood, sampled in connection with sensitization to the hapten diphenylcyclopropenone (DPC). The receptor source for this set is a woman aged 18-29 years with alopecia areata. Some clones in this sample may be carry-over from other donors' samples.

The rearrangement links TRBV6-2 or TRBV6-3 to TRBJ1-2; tentative D call: TRBD1 (5 bases). The CDR3 totals 13 residues. Germline-derived CDR1 and CDR2 are MNHEY and SVGEGT. Trimming left V 4 bases short and J 8 bases short, with 14 bases between. The CDR3 protein is CASSSPTVRGYTF. CDR3 DNA: TGTGCCAGCAGTTCCCCGACAGTACGGGGCTACACCTTC.

This clonotype was counted between two and nine times. The gene calls are TRBV28 and TRBJ2-4; 7 bases align to TRBD1. Losses at the gene ends were 5 bases for V and 0 bases for J; bases not matched to a gene: 7. Germline CDR1 and CDR2: MDHEN and SYDVKM. The CDR3 has 16 amino acids. The CDR3 here is CASSGDSHTAKNIQYF. The CDR3 DNA is TGTGCCAGCAGTGGGGACAGCCATACAGCCAAAAACATTCAGTACTTC. Using reference TRBV28 and TRBJ2-4 for the parts outside the CDR3, the full variable domain is DVKVTQSSRYLVKRTGEKVFLECVQDMDHENMFWYRQDPGLGLRLIYFSYDVKMKEKGDIPEGYSVSREKKERFSLILESASTNQTSMYLCASSGDSHTAKNIQYFGAGTRLSVL.

This clonotype was counted a few times. The chain couples TRBV2 to TRBJ1-6, with D possibly matching TRBD1 (5 bases). V lost 6 bases, J lost 6 bases, and 15 bases lay in between. The CDR3 loop spans 15 amino acids. Germline V gene data show CDR1 as SNHLY and CDR2 as FYNNEI. This chain's CDR3 is CASSVFRQSNSPLHF. In nucleotides, the CDR3 is TGTGCCAGCAGCGTCTTTCGACAGTCTAATTCACCCCTCCACTTT.

This clonotype was picked up a small number of times. The chain combines TRBV4-3 with TRBJ1-2, with 9 bases that match TRBD1. The V gene's germline CDR1 is LGHNA and CDR2 YSLEER. The CDR3 is made up of 17 amino acids. V shed 0 bases, J shed 4 bases, and the junction held 9 bases outside the gene matches. CDR3 amino acids: CASSQERGQGFIYGYTF. The DNA for the CDR3 is TGCGCCAGCAGCCAAGAAAGAGGACAGGGGTTCATCTATGGCTACACCTTC.

This clonotype was seen many times. The rearrangement uses TRBV28 and TRBJ2-7; TRBD1 agrees at 7 bases. Trimming removed 6 bases from V and 2 bases from J; junction bases left unmatched: 7. The CDR3 runs 14 residues. Germline assignment: CDR1 MDHEN and CDR2 SYDVKM. This chain's CDR3 is CASSQRTGAYEQYF. The CDR3, as DNA: TGTGCCAGCAGCCAACGGACAGGAGCCTACGAGCAGTACTTC.

This clonotype was recorded many times. This rearrangement joins TRBV5-1 to TRBJ1-6; D gene unclear. This CDR3 has 14 amino acids. Trimming took 6 bases from V and 0 from J, leaving 7 bases between them. Germline lookup yields CDR1 SGHRS and CDR2 YFSETQ. The DNA for the CDR3 is TGCGCCAGCAAAGGGAGCTCCTATAATTCACCCCTCCACTTT. Amino acid sequence: CASKGSSYNSPLHF.

This clonotype was seen many times. This rearrangement joins TRBV11-2 to TRBJ2-7; 9 positions match TRBD2. Germline CDR1 and CDR2: SGHAT and FQNNGV. Germline trimming cut 0 bases from V and 7 bases from J; bases unmatched to any gene: 13. This CDR3 is 17 amino acids long. The CDR3 coding sequence is TGTGCCAGCAGCTTAGATCGCGGCGGGGGGGCCTCGCTGGAGCAGTACTTC. As protein: CASSLDRGGGASLEQYF.

This clonotype was seen a few times. The chain combines TRBV6-5 with TRBJ2-7; the D gene is possibly TRBD2 (8 bases). Trimming removed 5 bases from V and 6 bases from J, with 17 bases in between. The CDR3 sequence is 14 residues long. Germline CDR1 and CDR2: MNHEY and SVGAGI. CDR3 DNA sequence: TGTGCCAGCAGTCTGACAGGGACTAGAGGCGAGCAGTACTTC. This gives the protein CASSLTGTRGEQYF.

The rearrangement joins TRBV7-6 to TRBJ2-7; a possible D gene is TRBD2 (5 bases). The CDR3 runs 14 residues. Trimming took 1 base from V and 4 from J, leaving 11 bases between them. Germline V gene data show CDR1 as SGHVS and CDR2 as FNYEAQ. CDR3 DNA sequence: TGTGCCAGCAGCTTAGGCCCTAGCTGGTACGAGCAGTACTTC. It is translated as CASSLGPSWYEQYF.

This chain links TRBV7-9 with TRBJ1-1, with 12 bases that match TRBD1. This CDR3 has 17 residues. Germline CDR1 reads SEHNR; CDR2 reads FQNEAQ (reference sequence). Trimming removed 5 bases from V and 3 bases from J; junction bases left unmatched: 10. In DNA, the CDR3 is TGTGCCAGCAGCCTCCGGGACAGGGGGCTCGAGGACACTGAAGCTTTCTTT. Translation gives CASSLRDRGLEDTEAFF.

The sample holds many counts of this clonotype. The chain employs TRBV7-9 and TRBJ1-2; 7 bases are a match to TRBD1. After removal of 5 bases from V and 7 bases from J, the junction contained 10 bases not matched to a gene. Germline V gene lookup returns CDR1 SEHNR and CDR2 FQNEAQ (reference sequence). The CDR3 length is 14 residues. The CDR3 bases are TGTGCCAGCAGCCCTACAGGGGACGAGGCTGGCTACACCTTC. Translation: CASSPTGDEAGYTF.

The CDR3 sequence is CASRKGDNSNQPQHF. As DNA, the CDR3 is TGTGCCAGCAGAAAGGGGGACAATAGCAATCAGCCCCAGCATTTT. V is TRBV2 and J is TRBJ1-5; perhaps TRBD1 as D (6 bases). This CDR3 has 15 amino acids. Germline V gene sequence: CDR1 SNHLY, CDR2 FYNNEI. V gave up 6 bases and J gave up 0 bases, with 12 bases separating them.

This clonotype was detected only a few times. The chain recombines TRBV21-1 with TRBJ1-6; no DNA check was done on the table's D call, TRBD1. TRBV21-1 is a pseudogene segment. This CDR3 has 21 amino acids. The CDR3 region has the DNA TGTGCCAGCAGCAAATGGAGCGGGACAGAAGTAGCAGGCTCCTATAATTCACCCCTCCACTTT. As protein: CASSKWSGTEVAGSYNSPLHF.

There are many counts of this clonotype. The CDR3 spells CASSLRQGAGGYTF. CDR3 bases: TGTGCCAGCAGTTTAAGGCAGGGGGCTGGAGGCTACACCTTC. The genes are TRBV28 and TRBJ1-2; 8 nucleotides line up with TRBD1. CDR3 length: 14 residues. The V and J ends lost 2 bases and 8 bases, in that order; junction bases with no gene match: 7. The germline V gene has CDR1 MDHEN and CDR2 SYDVKM.

This clonotype was seen more than once but under ten times. The CDR3 nucleotides are TGTGCCAGCAGTAGGAACCTTGAGACCCAGTACTTC. This sequence encodes CASSRNLETQYF. The J gene is TRBJ2-5, the V gene TRBV6-6; D remains unclear. Trimming took 5 bases from V and 5 from J, leaving 9 bases between them. The CDR3 runs 12 residues. CDR1 and CDR2 (germline): MNHNY, SVGAGI (reference sequence).

This clonotype was seen many times. The chain carries TRBV6-1 and TRBJ1-2; 7 positions match TRBD1. The ends lost 6 bases at V and 4 bases at J; junction bases unmatched: 8. The CDR3 has 14 amino acids. Germline V gene data show CDR1 as MNHNS and CDR2 as SASEGT. CDR3 nucleotides: TGTGCCAGCAGGGAACCGGGACAGAGCTATGGCTACACCTTC. It translates to CASREPGQSYGYTF.

This clonotype appeared a few times. V is TRBV6-2 or TRBV6-3 and J is TRBJ1-5; 7 nucleotides line up with TRBD1. Trimming at V came to 9 bases and at J to 5 bases, leaving 7 bases not matched to a gene. Germline loops: CDR1 MNHEY, CDR2 SVGEGT. CDR3 length: 13 amino acids. CDR3 nucleotide sequence: TGTGCCAGAGACAGGGTCGTGGATCAGCCCCAGCATTTT. It codes for CARDRVVDQPQHF.